These 12 T cell receptor beta chains share one sample of origin, sequenced in a study of blood T cell repertoires in COVID-19. Profiling relied on immunoSEQ multiplex PCR, and the TCRdb table lists in-frame clones only, not all of them. The sample holds 300,000 to 400,000 clones; over 75% are singletons and the top ten take roughly 1%. Material for sequencing was PBMCs or T cells enriched from blood (not recorded which). The receptors were gathered from a woman younger than 45 who had recovered from COVID-19.

The rearrangement uses TRBV29-1 and TRBJ2-7; 9 bases line up with TRBD1. After removal of 4 bases from V and 2 bases from J, the junction contained 6 bases not matched to a gene. The CDR3 spans 14 residues. Per the germline V gene, CDR1 is SQVTM and CDR2 is ANQGSEA. The DNA of the CDR3 is TGCAGCGTTGCCTCCGGGACAGGGACCTACGAGCAGTACTTC. Its translation: CSVASGTGTYEQYF.

This clone has a single count. J is TRBJ2-7 and V is TRBV10-3; 12 positions agree with TRBD1. The CDR3 extends over 17 amino acids. The trim removed 5 bases at V and 6 bases at J, leaving 14 bases unmatched. CDR1 and CDR2 from the germline V gene are ENHRY and SYGVKD. CDR3 sequence: CAISPGPGQGAKSEQYF. CDR3 nucleotides: TGTGCCATCAGTCCGGGCCCGGGACAGGGGGCGAAGAGCGAGCAGTACTTC.

The CDR3, as DNA: TGCGCCAGCAGCACCGCCGGGACAGGGAATGGCTACACCTTC. This codes for CASSTAGTGNGYTF. The chain carries TRBV5-1 and TRBJ1-2, with 9 bases that match TRBD1. Per the germline V gene, CDR1 is SGHRS and CDR2 is YFSETQ. Germline trimming cut 4 bases from V and 6 bases from J; bases unmatched to any gene: 7. CDR3 length: 14 residues.

The chain has TRBV27 and TRBJ2-5, with 10 bases aligning to TRBD2. With 6 bases clipped from V and 10 bases from J, the junction kept 14 bases outside the gene matches. Germline CDR1 reads MNHEY; CDR2 reads SMNVEV (reference sequence). The CDR3 spans 15 residues. This chain's CDR3 is CASRRASGGLGDQYF. For the CDR3, the DNA is TGTGCCAGCAGGAGAGCTAGCGGGGGTTTAGGGGACCAGTACTTC.

This chain uses TRBV4-1 with TRBJ2-3, with 7 nucleotides matching TRBD2. This CDR3 has 16 residues. After removal of 1 base from V and 4 bases from J, the junction contained 8 bases not matched to a gene. Germline V lookup: CDR1 MGHRA, CDR2 YSYEKL. CDR3 sequence: CASSQVIVGGADTQYF. The CDR3 DNA reads TGCGCCAGCAGCCAAGTAATTGTGGGGGGGGCAGATACGCAGTATTTT.

The chain uses TRBV30 and TRBJ1-6, with D unclear. CDR1 and CDR2 (germline): GTSNPN, SVGIG (reference sequence). The CDR3 extends over 15 amino acids. Trimming shortened V by 2 bases and J by 7 bases, and 15 bases separated the two germline ends. The CDR3 region is CAWSSMSRFNSPLHF. The CDR3 DNA sequence: TGTGCCTGGAGTAGTATGTCCAGGTTCAATTCACCCCTCCACTTT.

This clone came up once. This chain joins TRBV6-5 and TRBJ2-4; D might be TRBD1 (5 bases). The V end lost 4 bases, the J end lost 3 bases, and 13 bases lay between the germline ends. The CDR3 contains 15 residues. Germline loops: CDR1 MNHEY, CDR2 SVGAGI. Here the CDR3 reads CASSSGDRIKNIQYF. DNA for the CDR3: TGTGCCAGCAGTTCCGGCGACAGAATCAAAAACATTCAGTACTTC.

This chain connects TRBV19 to TRBJ1-1, with D unclear. Between the trimmed V and J ends, which lost 3 bases and 2 bases, there was a span of 10 bases. The germline gives CDR1 LNHDA, CDR2 SQIVND (reference sequence). This CDR3 spans 14 amino acids. CDR3 in amino acids: CASSISLVNTEAFF. CDR3 in DNA: TGTGCCAGTAGTATTAGTCTAGTCAACACTGAAGCTTTCTTT.

V is TRBV25-1 and J is TRBJ1-3; 8 nucleotides align to TRBD1. From germline, CDR1 is MGHDK and CDR2 SYGVNS. This CDR3 is built from 15 residues. V dropped 1 base and J dropped 6; count of bases not matched to a gene: 5. For the CDR3, the DNA is TGTGCCAGCAGTGAATTGAGTCAGGGGGCAAACACCATATATTTT. This sequence encodes CASSELSQGANTIYF.

In this sample, this clone turned up once. The rearrangement joins TRBV13 to TRBJ2-1; D perhaps matches TRBD1 (6 bases). Germline values: CDR1 PRHDT, CDR2 FYEKMQ (reference sequence). V lost 0 bases to trimming and J lost 5 bases, with 14 bases between them. The CDR3 extends over 16 amino acids. This chain's CDR3 is CASSLGLLGANNEQFF. The CDR3 nucleotides are TGTGCCAGCAGCTTAGGCCTTTTGGGGGCAAACAATGAGCAGTTCTTC.

The chain recombines TRBV6-4 with TRBJ1-1; the D gene is possibly TRBD1 (5 bases). The CDR3 consists of 13 residues. Trimming took 6 bases from V and 3 from J, leaving 11 bases between them. From germline, CDR1 is MRHNA and CDR2 SNTAGT. Here the CDR3 reads CASSLGEDTEAFF. CDR3 DNA sequence: TGTGCCAGCAGCCTAGGGGAAGACACTGAAGCTTTCTTT.

The chain employs TRBV4-1 and TRBJ1-4, with D maybe TRBD1 (5 bases). The CDR3 sequence is 17 residues long. V was pared by 2 bases and J by 0 bases, with 13 bases between. The V gene's germline CDR1 is MGHRA and CDR2 YSYEKL. Written as DNA, the CDR3 is TGCGCCAGCAGCCAACTACCAACAGGAACAACTAATGAAAAACTGTTTTTT. Encoded protein: CASSQLPTGTTNEKLFF.